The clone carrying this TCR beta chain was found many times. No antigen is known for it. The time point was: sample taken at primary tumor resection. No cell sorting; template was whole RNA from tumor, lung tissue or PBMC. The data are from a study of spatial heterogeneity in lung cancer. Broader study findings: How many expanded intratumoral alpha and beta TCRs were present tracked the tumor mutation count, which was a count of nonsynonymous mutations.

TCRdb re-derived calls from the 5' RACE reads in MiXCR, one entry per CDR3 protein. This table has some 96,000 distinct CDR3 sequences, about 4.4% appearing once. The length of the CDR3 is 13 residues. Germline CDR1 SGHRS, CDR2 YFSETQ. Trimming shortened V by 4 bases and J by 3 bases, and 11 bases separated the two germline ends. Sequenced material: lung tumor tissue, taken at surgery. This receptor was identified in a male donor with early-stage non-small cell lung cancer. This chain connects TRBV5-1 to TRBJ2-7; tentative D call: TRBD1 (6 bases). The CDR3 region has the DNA TGCGCCAGCAGCCCAGACAGGCGCTACGAGCAGTACTTC. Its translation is CASSPDRRYEQYF.